One sample yielded the 8 T cell receptor beta chains listed below, sequenced in a study of blood T cell repertoires in COVID-19. Assay used: immunoSEQ multiplex PCR; TCRdb lists only in-frame clones, some missing. The profile covers some 11,000 clones, with over 90% appearing a single time and 25% to 35% taken by the ten largest. What was sequenced was peripheral blood. The source of these receptors is a woman aged 65 to 85 with active COVID-19.

The V gene is TRBV5-1, the J gene TRBJ2-3; TRBD2 matches 11 bases. The CDR3 runs to 16 residues. CDR1 and CDR2 (germline): SGHRS, YFSETQ. V lost 4 bases to trimming and J lost 2 bases; unmatched junction nucleotides: 6. The CDR3: CASSPLAGGPTDTQYF. In nucleotides, the CDR3 is TGCGCCAGCAGCCCATTAGCGGGAGGGCCCACAGATACGCAGTATTTT.

CDR3 sequence reads: CASRTSSVSTDTQYF. In DNA form, the CDR3 reads TGTGCCAGCAGAACAAGTTCAGTTAGCACAGATACGCAGTATTTT. The rearrangement uses TRBV7-2 and TRBJ2-3; no firm D call. Germline V gene lookup returns CDR1 SGHTA and CDR2 FQGNSA. V lost 6 bases and J 0 bases, leaving 13 bases between the germline ends. This CDR3 contains 15 residues. The variable domain in full, completed from reference TRBV7-2 and TRBJ2-3, reads GAGVSQSPSNKVTEKGKDVELRCDPISGHTALYWYRQSLGQGLEFLIYFQGNSAPDKSGLPSDRFSAERTGGSVSTLTIQRTQQEDSAVYLCASRTSSVSTDTQYFGPGTRLTVL.

The chain employs TRBV21-1 and TRBJ2-5; the table's D gene call, TRBD2, was not cross checked with the DNA. TRBV21-1 is a listed pseudogene. The CDR3 consists of 15 residues. The CDR3 region is CASRRTSGRWETQYF. Here the CDR3 DNA reads TGTGCCAGCAGGCGGACTAGCGGGAGGTGGGAGACCCAGTACTTC.

The CDR3 region has the DNA TGTGCCAGCAGTTCTGGGGGAGGGACTAACTATGGCTACACCTTC. Amino acids: CASSSGGGTNYGYTF. The chain is built from TRBV28 and TRBJ1-2; D may be TRBD1 (5 bases). Looked up from germline, CDR1 is MDHEN and CDR2 is SYDVKM. The CDR3 runs 15 residues. V was shortened by 4 bases and J by 0 bases, with 12 bases between the two germline ends.

The V call is TRBV9, the J call TRBJ2-3; D not certain. V was clipped by 0 bases and J by 0 bases, with 2 bases between them. The germline CDR1 and CDR2 sequences are SGDLS and YYNGEE. CDR3 length: 13 amino acids. In DNA, the CDR3 is TGTGCCAGCAGCGTAGCGAGCACAGATACGCAGTATTTT. Residues: CASSVASTDTQYF.

This clone was seen only once. The V gene is TRBV3-1 (or the pseudogene TRBV3-2), the J gene TRBJ2-3; TRBD2 matches at 9 bases. V shed 1 base, J shed 2 bases, and the junction held 1 base outside the gene matches. The CDR3 extends over 15 amino acids. Per the germline V gene, CDR1 is LGHDT and CDR2 is YNNKEL (reference sequence). CDR3 nucleotides: TGTGCCAGCAGCCAAGTAGCGGGAGTCACAGATACGCAGTATTTT. Protein sequence: CASSQVAGVTDTQYF.

The J gene is TRBJ2-5, the V gene TRBV25-1; 8 bases line up with TRBD2. V was pared by 4 bases and J by 1 base, with 5 bases of the junction left unmatched. Per the germline V gene, CDR1 is MGHDK and CDR2 is SYGVNS. This CDR3 has 15 amino acids. CDR3 residues: CASSGTSRLQETQYF. The CDR3, as DNA: TGTGCCAGCAGTGGGACTAGCCGGCTCCAAGAGACCCAGTACTTC. Full variable domain (remainder filled in from reference TRBV25-1 and TRBJ2-5): EADIYQTPRYLVIGTGKKITLECSQTMGHDKMYWYQQDPGMELHLIHYSYGVNSTEKGDLSSESTVSRIRTEHFPLTLESARPSHTSQYLCASSGTSRLQETQYFGPGTRLLVL.

This clone has a single count. The genes are TRBV2 and TRBJ2-7, with TRBD1 as a possible D gene (5 bases). Per the germline V gene, CDR1 is SNHLY and CDR2 is FYNNEI. The CDR3 loop spans 11 amino acids. Between the trimmed V and J ends, which lost 6 bases and 7 bases, there was a span of 10 bases. The CDR3 DNA reads as TGTGCCAGCAGGCTCAGGGTTGAGCAGTACTTC. It codes for CASRLRVEQYF.